The 4 T cell receptor beta chains given below trace back to one sample, sequenced in a study of Ad26.COV2.S vaccination and SARS-CoV-2 variants (dated by TCRdb to the early 2020s). Library generation was performed with the immunoSEQ multiplex PCR assay. This immuneACCESS table, as held by TCRdb, lists in-frame sequences with V and J called but not all clones. Of the missing ones, under half trace to an unresolved V gene in checked studies; the others have no known cause. This sample has nearly 95,000 clones in its table, and more than 70% of those were observed once. The top ten constitute about a sixth of the sample. The sample's time point label, in plain terms: individuals recovered from natural SARS-CoV-2 infection. The starting material was peripheral blood, obtained after recovery from COVID-19. The receptors shown here come from a human donor who had recovered from COVID-19.

The chain is built from TRBV7-2 and TRBJ1-1, with 8 bases lining up with TRBD1. The CDR3 is 15 residues long. The V segment lost 4 bases and the J segment 5 bases; nucleotides outside the gene matches: 9. Per germline, CDR1 SGHTA and CDR2 FQGNSA. The CDR3 reads CASSSITGGMTEAFF. The CDR3 DNA is TGTGCCAGCAGCTCAATAACAGGGGGGATGACTGAAGCTTTCTTT.

The chain uses TRBV19 and TRBJ2-5; 12 bases agree with TRBD2. J gave up 5 bases and V 5 bases, and 6 bases lay outside the gene matches. CDR1 and CDR2 (germline): LNHDA, SQIVND (reference sequence). This CDR3 has 15 residues. CDR3 bases: TGTGCCAGTAGTTTCGGACTAGCGGGAATGGAGACCCAGTACTTC. Protein: CASSFGLAGMETQYF. The full variable domain, completed using reference TRBV19 and TRBJ2-5, is DGGITQSPKYLFRKEGQNVTLSCEQNLNHDAMYWYRQDPGQGLRLIYYSQIVNDFQKGDIAEGYSVSREKKESFPLTVTSAQKNPTAFYLCASSFGLAGMETQYFGPGTRLLVL.

The chain couples TRBV2 to TRBJ2-5; D is tentatively TRBD1 or TRBD2 (5 bases each). The V gene's germline CDR1 is SNHLY and CDR2 FYNNEI. CDR3 length: 15 residues. V was clipped by 5 bases and J by 5 bases, with 18 bases between them. The CDR3 spells CASSQGMGVGETQYF. Written as DNA, the CDR3 is TGTGCCAGCAGTCAGGGAATGGGAGTGGGGGAGACCCAGTACTTC.

The rearrangement uses TRBV5-1 and TRBJ1-1; a weak D match, TRBD1 (6 bases). This CDR3 spans 13 amino acids. Looked up from germline, CDR1 is SGHRS and CDR2 is YFSETQ. The V end was cut by 7 bases, the J end by 6 bases, with 16 bases between. CDR3 amino acids: CASAIQGTAEAFF. The CDR3, as DNA: TGCGCCAGCGCGATTCAGGGGACGGCTGAAGCTTTCTTT.